The clone carrying this T cell receptor beta chain was seen a few times. Its target is unknown. This entry comes from a study of CD8 T cells in ankylosing spondylitis. TCRdb re-called the 5' RACE reads through MiXCR, storing one row per CDR3 protein. The sample consists of roughly 220,000 distinct CDR3 sequences, 18% of them appearing once. Study-level results: Ankylosing spondylitis blood seemed to carry a telltale TCR beta motif made of fewer than 10 highly homologous variants. The clones that were linked to disease were reported to be significantly enriched in matched synovial fluid samples from ankylosing spondylitis patients. CD8+ cells made up the disease-linked clones, which were relatively rare in peripheral blood.

The sequence was obtained from a male donor with ankylosing spondylitis. Sequenced sample: blood, either unsorted or a sorted T cell fraction (not recorded which).

The CDR3 DNA reads TGTGCCAGCAGATTGGCGAACACTGAAGCTTTCTTT. This codes for CASRLANTEAFF. The J gene is TRBJ1-1, the V gene TRBV12-3 or TRBV12-4; D gene uncertain. This CDR3 is 12 amino acids long. Between the trimmed V and J ends, which lost 6 bases and 1 base, there was a span of 6 bases.